The 32 T cell receptor beta chains given below trace back to one sample, sequenced in a study of shared clonotypes between healthy human individuals. The data were produced by immunoSEQ multiplex PCR, yet TCRdb's version contains in-frame clones alone and is incomplete. The sample consists of roughly 550,000 clones, just under 97% of them appearing once. Terminally differentiated effector memory CD45RA+ cells were excluded from the naive CD8 cells, which were CD45RO-negative and positively selected for CCR7. The sample consisted of naive CD8+ T cells sorted from blood. The receptors come from a woman under 40 in good health.

CDR3 sequence (DNA): TGTGCCAGCAGGGGACAGGGTTCTACTGAAGCTTTCTTT. Encoded protein: CASRGQGSTEAFF. The chain joins TRBV28 to TRBJ1-1; 9 nucleotides line up with TRBD1. This CDR3 spans 13 amino acids. V lost 6 bases to trimming and J lost 5 bases; unmatched junction nucleotides: 4. CDR1 is MDHEN, CDR2 SYDVKM, per germline.

The chain uses TRBV28 and TRBJ2-2; 10 bases line up with TRBD2. Germline values: CDR1 MDHEN, CDR2 SYDVKM. V shed 8 bases, J shed 6 bases, and the junction held 6 bases outside the gene matches. This CDR3 region has 14 residues. The CDR3 sequence is CASAGLAVPGELFF. CDR3 DNA: TGTGCCAGCGCCGGACTAGCGGTGCCCGGGGAGCTGTTTTTT.

Of note for this clone: Other nucleotide sequences from this sample produce the same CDR3. The chain recombines TRBV27 with TRBJ2-7, with 7 bases fitting TRBD2. The CDR3 length is 13 residues. V lost 2 bases, J lost 4 bases, and 2 bases stayed unmatched. CDR1 MNHEY and CDR2 SMNVEV come from the germline V gene (reference sequence). This CDR3 is CASSLAGAYEQYF. The CDR3 DNA is TGTGCCAGCAGTTTAGCGGGAGCTTACGAGCAGTACTTC.

The chain couples TRBV10-1 to TRBJ2-7; 9 bases match TRBD2. The CDR3 sequence is 17 residues long. Per the germline V gene, CDR1 is WNHNN and CDR2 is SYGVQD (reference sequence). Germline trimming cut 3 bases from V and 3 bases from J; bases unmatched to any gene: 12. In nucleotides, the CDR3 is TGCGCCAGCAGTGAAGCCCCCTTGGGTAGCGGGAGCTACGAGCAGTACTTC. Its translation is CASSEAPLGSGSYEQYF.

The chain carries TRBV5-1 and TRBJ2-2; D may be TRBD1 or TRBD2 (6 bases each). Germline-derived CDR1 and CDR2 are SGHRS and YFSETQ. Trimming stripped 7 bases from V and 3 bases from J, with 13 bases between. CDR3 length equals 14 residues. The CDR3 sequence is CASGPGADTGELFF. As DNA, the CDR3 is TGCGCCAGCGGGCCGGGGGCTGACACCGGGGAGCTGTTTTTT. Filled out from reference TRBV5-1 and TRBJ2-2, the complete variable domain reads KAGVTQTPRYLIKTRGQQVTLSCSPISGHRSVSWYQQTPGQGLQFLFEYFSETQRNKGNFPGRFSGRQFSNSRSEMNVSTLELGDSALYLCASGPGADTGELFFGEGSRLTVL.

This chain uses TRBV28 with TRBJ1-1, with D possibly TRBD1 on 6 matching bases. Germline V lookup: CDR1 MDHEN, CDR2 SYDVKM. Trimming took 4 bases from V and 0 from J, leaving 9 bases between them. This CDR3 has 14 amino acids. CDR3 region: CASSWDIVNTEAFF. The CDR3 bases are TGTGCCAGCAGTTGGGACATCGTGAACACTGAAGCTTTCTTT.

The V call is TRBV28, the J call TRBJ1-5, with D maybe TRBD1 (5 bases). Germline V lookup: CDR1 MDHEN, CDR2 SYDVKM. This CDR3 has 14 amino acids. With 5 bases removed from V and 6 bases from J, the gap between germline ends came to 14 bases. CDR3 DNA sequence: TGTGCCAGCAGTCCGGACATAGTTCGTCAGCCCCAGCATTTT. Translated, it gives CASSPDIVRQPQHF.

The chain is built from TRBV28 and TRBJ2-2, with D uncertain. Trimming removed 6 bases from V and 0 bases from J, with 11 bases in between. The CDR3 covers 15 residues. Germline V lookup: CDR1 MDHEN, CDR2 SYDVKM. CDR3 sequence: CASRIRSSNTGELFF. Here the CDR3 DNA reads TGTGCCAGCAGAATCAGGAGTTCGAACACCGGGGAGCTGTTTTTT. Full variable domain (remainder filled in from reference TRBV28 and TRBJ2-2): DVKVTQSSRYLVKRTGEKVFLECVQDMDHENMFWYRQDPGLGLRLIYFSYDVKMKEKGDIPEGYSVSREKKERFSLILESASTNQTSMYLCASRIRSSNTGELFFGEGSRLTVL.

This chain connects TRBV11-2 to TRBJ2-7, with TRBD1 as a possible D gene (5 bases). V was shortened by 2 bases and J by 6 bases, with 14 bases between the two germline ends. The CDR3 has 14 residues. CDR1 SGHAT and CDR2 FQNNGV come from the germline V gene. CDR3 sequence: CASSLPGQGGEQYF. The CDR3 DNA reads as TGTGCCAGCAGCTTACCTGGGCAGGGCGGCGAGCAGTACTTC.

V is TRBV28 and J is TRBJ2-7; D unresolved. This CDR3 has 12 residues. V shed 7 bases and J shed 3 bases, with 10 bases lying between them. CDR1 and CDR2 from the germline V gene are MDHEN and SYDVKM. For the CDR3, the DNA is TGTGCCAGCACCTCGCTCTACTACGAGCAGTACTTC. As protein: CASTSLYYEQYF.

J is TRBJ1-2 and V is TRBV11-2; D is perhaps TRBD1 (5 bases). Per germline, CDR1 SGHAT and CDR2 FQNNGV. The germline V and J ends were trimmed by 4 bases and 2 bases, with 11 bases remaining between them. This CDR3 is 14 amino acids long. Here the CDR3 reads CASSSSGGNYGYTF. CDR3 nucleotide sequence: TGTGCCAGCAGCTCCTCGGGGGGGAACTATGGCTACACCTTC. The variable domain in full, completed from reference TRBV11-2 and TRBJ1-2, reads EAGVAQSPRYKIIEKRQSVAFWCNPISGHATLYWYQQILGQGPKLLIQFQNNGVVDDSQLPKDRFSAERLKGVDSTLKIQPAKLEDSAVYLCASSSSGGNYGYTFGSGTRLTVV.

This chain joins TRBV5-1 and TRBJ1-1, with 8 bases identical to TRBD1. The J segment lost 0 bases and the V segment lost 4 bases, leaving 5 bases of the junction unmatched. This CDR3 spans 15 amino acids. The germline V gene has CDR1 SGHRS and CDR2 YFSETQ. The CDR3 protein is CASSTRTGLNTEAFF. The CDR3 coding sequence is TGCGCCAGCAGCACCCGGACAGGGCTGAACACTGAAGCTTTCTTT.

The chain has TRBV6-5 and TRBJ2-1, with a tentative D call TRBD2 (6 bases). Trimming removed 3 bases from V and 4 bases from J, with 13 bases in between. The CDR3 spans 15 residues. Germline V gene sequence: CDR1 MNHEY, CDR2 SVGAGI. Here the CDR3 DNA reads TGTGCCAGCAGTTATTCGCCGGGGGTGTACAATGAGCAGTTCTTC. Amino acids: CASSYSPGVYNEQFF.

This clone was seen a single time. J is TRBJ2-7 and V is TRBV9; possibly TRBD1 for D (6 bases). V lost 8 bases to trimming and J lost 0 bases, with 12 bases between them. Per germline, CDR1 SGDLS and CDR2 YYNGEE. The CDR3 covers 13 residues. The CDR3 coding sequence is TGTGCCAGTGCCGGGACACTCTCCTACGAGCAGTACTTC. Amino acid sequence: CASAGTLSYEQYF.

The chain is built from TRBV5-8 and TRBJ2-3; D is unclear. The germline V gene encodes CDR1 SGHTS and CDR2 YDEGEE. The CDR3 has 15 amino acids. V was shortened by 1 base and J by 3 bases, with 12 bases between the two germline ends. CDR3 bases: TGTGCCAGCAGCTTGAGTGAGGTGCCGACAGATACGCAGTATTTT. It is translated as CASSLSEVPTDTQYF.

V gene TRBV4-1 combines with J gene TRBJ1-2; D perhaps matches TRBD1 (6 bases). Per the germline V gene, CDR1 is MGHRA and CDR2 is YSYEKL. V was trimmed by 0 bases and J by 5 bases, leaving 10 bases between them. CDR3 length: 14 residues. The CDR3 DNA reads TGCGCCAGCAGCCAAGACGCGACAGGTTATGGCTACACCTTC. Amino acids: CASSQDATGYGYTF.

This clone occurred once. The chain has TRBV28 and TRBJ2-3, with D perhaps TRBD1 (6 bases). Trimming took 3 bases from V and 4 from J, leaving 14 bases between them. CDR1 and CDR2 (germline): MDHEN, SYDVKM. The CDR3 has 15 amino acids. The DNA for the CDR3 is TGTGCCAGCAGTTTGCTAGGGGGAATCGCAGATACGCAGTATTTT. Translation: CASSLLGGIADTQYF.

J is TRBJ2-5 and V is TRBV7-7; D perhaps matches TRBD1 (5 bases). V lost 1 base, J lost 2 bases, and 11 bases lay in between. From germline, CDR1 is SSHAT and CDR2 FNYEAQ (reference sequence). This CDR3 is built from 15 residues. The CDR3: CASSLVFRDQETQYF. DNA for the CDR3: TGTGCCAGCAGCTTAGTTTTCAGGGATCAAGAGACCCAGTACTTC.

The chain couples TRBV10-3 to TRBJ2-1, with 7 nucleotides matching TRBD2. This CDR3 is built from 17 residues. In germline, CDR1 is ENHRY, CDR2 SYGVKD. Trimming took 6 bases from V and 4 from J; bases not matched to a gene: 15. For the CDR3, the DNA is TGTGCCATCAGCGGCTGGGTGGCTAGCGGAGCATACAATGAGCAGTTCTTC. Translated, it gives CAISGWVASGAYNEQFF.

The rearrangement joins TRBV19 to TRBJ2-3; tentatively, D is TRBD1 or TRBD2 (6 bases each). Trimming stripped 6 bases from V and 3 bases from J, with 13 bases between. The CDR3 is 14 residues long. The germline V gene encodes CDR1 LNHDA and CDR2 SQIVND (reference sequence). The chain's CDR3 is CASSGGQRTDTQYF. CDR3 DNA sequence: TGTGCCAGTAGCGGGGGACAACGAACAGATACGCAGTATTTT.

The chain couples TRBV7-3 to TRBJ2-7; D may be TRBD1 (5 bases). V was clipped by 3 bases and J by 5 bases, with 14 bases between them. The germline gives CDR1 SGHTA, CDR2 FQGTGA. CDR3 length: 14 amino acids. The CDR3 sequence is CASSLGSSGNEQYF. In DNA, the CDR3 is TGTGCCAGCAGCTTGGGCAGCTCAGGGAACGAGCAGTACTTC.

The chain links TRBV5-6 to TRBJ2-7, with 11 bases that match TRBD2. The CDR3 covers 16 residues. J lost 3 bases, V lost 4 bases, and 9 bases had no gene match. Germline CDR1 is SGHDT and CDR2 is YYEEEE. The CDR3 bases are TGTGCCAGCAGCGACCCCACTAGCGGGAGACGCTACGAGCAGTACTTC. It translates to CASSDPTSGRRYEQYF. The complete variable domain, with remaining parts taken from reference TRBV5-6 and TRBJ2-7, reads DAGVTQSPTHLIKTRGQQVTLRCSPKSGHDTVSWYQQALGQGPQFIFQYYEEEERQRGNFPDRFSGHQFPNYSSELNVNALLLGDSALYLCASSDPTSGRRYEQYFGPGTRLTVT.

This clone was found once. The CDR3 protein is CASSQATGGNTEAFF. The DNA of the CDR3 is TGTGCCAGCAGCCAAGCGACAGGGGGAAACACTGAAGCTTTCTTT. The V call is TRBV14, the J call TRBJ1-1; 9 nucleotides align to TRBD1. J gave up 2 bases and V 1 base, and 2 bases lay outside the gene matches. Germline values: CDR1 SGHDN, CDR2 FVKESK. The CDR3 is 15 amino acids.

This clone is a singleton in its sample. The rearrangement joins TRBV7-8 to TRBJ2-2; 8 nucleotides line up with TRBD2. Germline CDR1 SGHVS, CDR2 FQNEAQ. The CDR3 covers 15 residues. V gave up 2 bases and J gave up 4 bases; unmatched junction bases: 3. CDR3 protein: CASSLRLAGTGELFF. The CDR3, as DNA: TGTGCCAGCAGCTTACGTCTAGCGGGCACCGGGGAGCTGTTTTTT.

The chain has TRBV7-2 and TRBJ1-5; no clear D gene. Trimming pared 1 base from V and 0 bases from J, leaving 10 bases between. The CDR3 runs to 16 residues. Germline V CDR1 and CDR2: SGHTA, FQGNSA. CDR3 DNA sequence: TGTGCCAGCAGCTTAGATTTTCAGTATAGCAATCAGCCCCAGCATTTT. Amino acid sequence: CASSLDFQYSNQPQHF. The full variable domain, completed using reference TRBV7-2 and TRBJ1-5, is GAGVSQSPSNKVTEKGKDVELRCDPISGHTALYWYRQSLGQGLEFLIYFQGNSAPDKSGLPSDRFSAERTGGSVSTLTIQRTQQEDSAVYLCASSLDFQYSNQPQHFGDGTRLSIL.

The chain carries TRBV7-6 and TRBJ2-7; 10 nucleotides match TRBD2. Germline trimming cut 4 bases from V and 4 bases from J; bases unmatched to any gene: 10. This CDR3 has 16 amino acids. Germline CDR1 and CDR2: SGHVS and FNYEAQ. The CDR3 protein is CASSSLAGGYSYEQYF. DNA for the CDR3: TGTGCCAGCAGCTCTTTAGCGGGAGGTTACTCTTACGAGCAGTACTTC.

This clone was detected only once. The chain recombines TRBV27 with TRBJ1-2; 10 nucleotides align to TRBD1. The trim removed 5 bases at V and 6 bases at J, leaving 6 bases unmatched. Germline V CDR1 and CDR2: MNHEY, SMNVEV (reference sequence). The CDR3 totals 14 residues. CDR3 bases: TGTGCCAGCAGTCCGGGACAGGGGTGGAATGGCTACACCTTC. Protein: CASSPGQGWNGYTF.

As concerns this clone: The same CDR3 is also encoded by other DNA sequences in this sample. J is TRBJ2-3 and V is TRBV27; 7 nucleotides line up with TRBD2. From germline, CDR1 is MNHEY and CDR2 SMNVEV (reference sequence). With 6 bases clipped from V and 0 bases from J, the junction kept 3 bases outside the gene matches. CDR3 length: 14 amino acids. CDR3 amino acids: CASRTGGSTDTQYF. The CDR3 DNA reads TGTGCCAGCAGAACGGGAGGTAGCACAGATACGCAGTATTTT.

The V call is TRBV19, the J call TRBJ2-5; no firm D call. The CDR3 is made up of 13 amino acids. Trimming cost V 3 bases and J 4 bases, with 9 bases left between them. Germline CDR1 LNHDA, CDR2 SQIVND (reference sequence). The CDR3 spells CASSMVPGETQYF. The DNA of the CDR3 is TGTGCCAGTAGTATGGTTCCCGGAGAGACCCAGTACTTC. Drawing the rest from reference TRBV19 and TRBJ2-5, the complete variable domain is DGGITQSPKYLFRKEGQNVTLSCEQNLNHDAMYWYRQDPGQGLRLIYYSQIVNDFQKGDIAEGYSVSREKKESFPLTVTSAQKNPTAFYLCASSMVPGETQYFGPGTRLLVL.

The V call is TRBV15, the J call TRBJ2-7; 7 nucleotides agree with TRBD2. The CDR3 has 15 residues. The ends lost 5 bases at V and 3 bases at J; junction bases unmatched: 10. Germline lookup yields CDR1 LNHNV and CDR2 YYDKDF (reference sequence). The CDR3 DNA reads as TGTGCCACCAGCCCAATGGGCGGGAGTTTCTACGAGCAGTACTTC. As protein: CATSPMGGSFYEQYF.

The CDR3 loop is CASSQVGGQETQYF. CDR3 sequence (DNA): TGCGCCAGCAGCCAAGTGGGGGGCCAAGAGACCCAGTACTTC. V gene TRBV4-1 combines with J gene TRBJ2-5; the D gene is possibly TRBD2 (6 bases). CDR1 and CDR2 (germline): MGHRA, YSYEKL. The CDR3 is 14 amino acids. The ends were cut back, 1 base at V and 1 base at J, with 7 bases in the middle.

This clone showed up just a few times. V usage is TRBV7-9 and J usage is TRBJ1-2, with a weak D call TRBD1 (6 bases). Germline V gene lookup returns CDR1 SEHNR and CDR2 FQNEAQ (reference sequence). V dropped 7 bases and J dropped 2 bases, with 17 bases sitting between them. The CDR3 is made up of 15 amino acids. The CDR3 DNA reads as TGTGCCAGCATCCCACCACAGGGAACGAACTATGGCTACACCTTC. Encoded protein: CASIPPQGTNYGYTF.